This TCR beta chain was captured in a study of blood T cell repertoires in COVID-19. Clones were sequenced by immunoSEQ multiplex PCR, and TCRdb holds only the in-frame ones, with some missing. The data show some 240,000 clones, roughly four fifths seen once. The CDR3 runs 14 residues. Germline lookup yields CDR1 SNHLY and CDR2 FYNNEI. The V end lost 9 bases, the J end lost 3 bases, and 15 bases lay between the germline ends. The J gene is TRBJ1-3, the V gene TRBV2, with a weak D call TRBD1 (5 bases). This receptor was taken from a woman between 65 and 79 years old with COVID-19, enrolled during active disease. Sequencing was performed on peripheral blood. Written as DNA, the CDR3 is TGTGCCAGGGGCGGGGGTCGTCTTGGAAACACCATATATTTT. Protein sequence: CARGGGRLGNTIYF.